Below, 21 T cell receptor beta chains from the same sample are listed, as sequenced in a study of regulatory T cells in long-lasting Graves disease. Described time point: newly diagnosed GD, antithyroid drugs for less than 3 months. Following extraction of RNA from PBMCs, that RNA was used to make the TCR library. Through Arm-PCR of CDR3 regions and iRepertoire HTBI primers, TCR beta libraries were built. TCRdb re-called the multiplex PCR reads with MiXCR, one entry per CDR3 protein. The sample has roughly 400,000 distinct CDR3 sequences, about 17% seen once. These data were also reused for a study on T cells in Graves' hyperthyroidism and ophthalmopathy.

The sequencing used peripheral blood mononuclear cells (PBMCs), collected at new diagnosis, from a patient treated with antithyroid drugs. Receptors originate from a woman in her late teens or twenties with Graves disease.

This clonotype has just a few counts. The rearrangement uses TRBV5-6 and TRBJ2-5; 8 bases are a match to TRBD2. V was pared by 4 bases and J by 5 bases, with 10 bases of the junction left unmatched. CDR3 size: 15 residues. Germline V gene data show CDR1 as SGHDT and CDR2 as YYEEEE. CDR3 DNA sequence: TGTGCCAGCAGCCCCGTCCGGACTAGCTCCGAGACCCAGTACTTC. This encodes CASSPVRTSSETQYF.

This clonotype appeared many times. The rearrangement joins TRBV7-2 to TRBJ2-3; 10 bases line up with TRBD2. The germline V gene has CDR1 SGHTA and CDR2 FQGNSA. Trimming removed 3 bases from V and 3 bases from J; junction bases left unmatched: 3. CDR3 length: 15 residues. DNA for the CDR3: TGTGCCAGCAGCTTTAGCGGGAGGATGACAGATACGCAGTATTTT. This sequence encodes CASSFSGRMTDTQYF.

About this clonotype itself: Given the absence of the conserved phenylalanine or tryptophan at the CDR3 end, a read error is likely. V usage is TRBV29-1 and J usage is TRBJ2-7, with unresolved D. The CDR3 length is 13 residues. Germline-derived CDR1 and CDR2 are SQVTM and ANQGSEA. V dropped 6 bases and J dropped 3 bases, with 15 bases sitting between them. In DNA, the CDR3 is TGCAGCGTCTGGAATCCCATTCTCTACGAGCAGTACTCC. As protein: CSVWNPILYEQYS.

V is TRBV27 and J is TRBJ2-7; TRBD2 matches 9 bases. In germline, CDR1 is MNHEY, CDR2 SMNVEV (reference sequence). Losses at the gene ends were 6 bases for V and 11 bases for J; bases not matched to a gene: 8. This CDR3 contains 12 residues. The CDR3 is CASSPLAGPEYF. The CDR3 region has the DNA TGTGCCAGCAGCCCGCTAGCGGGACCCGAGTACTTC.

The table lists this clonotype with a few counts. The chain joins TRBV4-3 to TRBJ2-1; D might be TRBD1 or TRBD2, each matching 5 bases. Germline CDR1 LGHNA, CDR2 YSLEER. CDR3 length: 18 residues. The V gene lost 0 bases and the J gene lost 4 bases, with 19 bases spanning the gap. The CDR3 region is CASSQDGPGGGPYNEQFF. CDR3 sequence (DNA): TGCGCCAGCAGCCAAGATGGCCCGGGTGGGGGTCCTTACAATGAGCAGTTCTTC.

In its sample, this clonotype was seen many times. The J gene is TRBJ2-7, the V gene TRBV20-1, with D tentatively TRBD2 (6 bases). V lost 6 bases and J lost 9, with 18 bases in between. This CDR3 comprises 12 residues. Germline V gives CDR1 DFQATT, CDR2 SNEGSKA (reference sequence). The CDR3 is CSALSRGLGQYF. CDR3 DNA sequence: TGCAGTGCATTATCGCGGGGCCTTGGGCAGTACTTC.

Only a few counts were recorded for this clonotype. The V gene is TRBV20-1, the J gene TRBJ2-2, with 14 bases that match TRBD2. The germline V gene has CDR1 DFQATT and CDR2 SNEGSKA (reference sequence). J gave up 5 bases and V 0 bases, and 14 bases lay outside the gene matches. The CDR3 loop spans 20 amino acids. CDR3 sequence (DNA): TGCAGTGCTAGAGATCAGCGGACGGGACTAGCGGGAGTTTGGACCGGGGAGCTGTTTTTT. Protein: CSARDQRTGLAGVWTGELFF.

This clonotype was counted many times. The chain employs TRBV11-3 and TRBJ2-1, with 14 bases lining up with TRBD2. V was pared by 0 bases and J by 8 bases, with 0 bases of the junction left unmatched. The CDR3 length is 15 residues. Germline V gives CDR1 SGHNT, CDR2 YENEEA. Here the CDR3 DNA reads TGTGCCAGCAGCTTAGAGGGACTAGCGGGAGATGAGCAGTTCTTC. As protein: CASSLEGLAGDEQFF.

The J gene is TRBJ2-5, the V gene TRBV16; the D is unclear. Germline V gives CDR1 KGHSY, CDR2 FQNENV. The CDR3 runs to 14 residues. Trimming stripped 1 base from V and 1 base from J, with 7 bases between. CDR3 loop: CASSQFNSQETQYF. CDR3 sequence (DNA): TGTGCCAGCAGCCAATTCAACAGCCAAGAGACCCAGTACTTC.

The chain has TRBV6-2 or TRBV6-3 and TRBJ2-3, with TRBD2 identical over 15 bases. Trimming removed 2 bases from V and 6 bases from J; junction bases left unmatched: 12. Germline-derived CDR1 and CDR2 are MNHEY and SVGEGT. The CDR3 has 19 residues. CDR3 loop: CASSYLKPGLAGGGDTQYF. The CDR3, as DNA: TGTGCCAGCAGTTACCTTAAGCCCGGACTAGCGGGAGGGGGGGATACGCAGTATTTT.

This clonotype showed up many times. The rearrangement uses TRBV7-3 and TRBJ2-3, with D perhaps TRBD2 (7 bases). With 3 bases removed from V and 3 bases from J, the gap between germline ends came to 16 bases. This CDR3 contains 16 residues. The germline V gene encodes CDR1 SGHTA and CDR2 FQGTGA. The CDR3 region is CASSLMKGRGTDTQYF. CDR3 in DNA: TGTGCCAGCAGCTTGATGAAGGGGAGGGGGACAGATACGCAGTATTTT. Using reference TRBV7-3 and TRBJ2-3 for the parts outside the CDR3, the full variable domain is GAGVSQTPSNKVTEKGKYVELRCDPISGHTALYWYRQSLGQGPEFLIYFQGTGAADDSGLPNDRFFAVRPEGSVSTLKIQRTERGDSAVYLCASSLMKGRGTDTQYFGPGTRLTVL.

This clonotype appeared a few times. The chain combines TRBV14 with TRBJ2-1; 12 bases agree with TRBD2. V trimming: 1 base; J trimming: 0 bases; junction bases outside the gene matches: 7. The CDR3 totals 19 residues. Germline V gene sequence: CDR1 SGHDN, CDR2 FVKESK. As DNA, the CDR3 is TGTGCCAGCAGCCAAGTGGGACTAGCGGGCGCAGGCTCCTACAATGAGCAGTTCTTC. This encodes CASSQVGLAGAGSYNEQFF.

The table lists this clonotype with many counts. This rearrangement joins TRBV12-3 or TRBV12-4 to TRBJ1-5; TRBD1 agrees at 7 bases. Unmatched junction bases numbered 3, after V lost 5 bases and J lost 5 bases. The CDR3 contains 13 residues. The CDR3 DNA follows: TGTGCCAGCAGTCGACAGGGAGATCAGCCCCAGCATTTT. This translates into CASSRQGDQPQHF.

CDR3 DNA: TGTGCCAGCAGCCTAGGCCTAGGGCACATTGGGGAGCTGTTTTTT. Protein: CASSLGLGHIGELFF. The genes are TRBV3-1 and TRBJ2-2; D unresolved. The CDR3 spans 15 residues. Germline V gene lookup returns CDR1 LGHDT and CDR2 YNNKEL (reference sequence). Trimming pared 4 bases from V and 8 bases from J, leaving 17 bases between.

This clonotype was recorded many times. The V and J genes are TRBV2 and TRBJ2-1; 8 bases align to TRBD2. The CDR3 runs to 15 residues. Trimming took 8 bases from V and 2 from J; bases not matched to a gene: 8. Germline V lookup: CDR1 SNHLY, CDR2 FYNNEI. CDR3 DNA sequence: TGTGCCAGCTCTAGACTAGCGATGACCTACAATGAGCAGTTCTTC. Translation gives CASSRLAMTYNEQFF.

The chain carries TRBV6-2 or TRBV6-3 and TRBJ1-1; TRBD1 agrees at 8 bases. Germline V lookup: CDR1 MNHEY, CDR2 SVGEGT. With 6 bases clipped from V and 0 bases from J, the junction kept 9 bases outside the gene matches. The CDR3 has 16 residues. This chain's CDR3 is CASSPQGQGMNTEAFF. The CDR3 DNA is TGTGCCAGCAGCCCCCAAGGACAGGGAATGAACACTGAAGCTTTCTTT.

At least ten counts were recorded for this clonotype. The chain uses TRBV6-2 or TRBV6-3 and TRBJ2-3; possible D gene TRBD2, 5 bases. The germline V gene encodes CDR1 MNHEY and CDR2 SVGEGT. Trimming removed 0 bases from V and 4 bases from J, with 14 bases in between. This CDR3 comprises 16 residues. Here the CDR3 reads CASSYSASPGADTQYF. CDR3 DNA: TGTGCCAGCAGTTACTCGGCCAGCCCCGGGGCAGATACGCAGTATTTT.

This clonotype has only a few counts. The rearrangement uses TRBV6-5 and TRBJ2-7, with D unclear. The CDR3 length is 12 residues. Per the germline V gene, CDR1 is MNHEY and CDR2 is SVGAGI. V lost 2 bases, J lost 3 bases, and 5 bases lay in between. The CDR3 DNA follows: TGTGCCAGCAGTTACGTGTACTACGAGCAGTACTTC. Translating it yields CASSYVYYEQYF.

This clonotype was seen only a few times. V is TRBV11-1 and J is TRBJ2-1, with D possibly matching TRBD2 (6 bases). CDR1 and CDR2 (germline): SGHAT, FQDESV (reference sequence). CDR3 size: 16 residues. Trimming stripped 3 bases from V and 7 bases from J, with 19 bases between. The CDR3 loop reads CASSLTGTLLGNEQFF. CDR3 DNA: TGTGCCAGCAGCTTGACCGGGACTCTGCTGGGGAATGAGCAGTTCTTC.

This chain uses TRBV6-1 with TRBJ2-2, with 10 nucleotides matching TRBD1. This CDR3 is built from 15 residues. V shed 6 bases, J shed 4 bases, and the junction held 5 bases outside the gene matches. Germline V gene lookup returns CDR1 MNHNS and CDR2 SASEGT. The CDR3 DNA reads as TGTGCCAGCAGGAAGACAGGGGGCGGCACCGGGGAGCTGTTTTTT. Its translation: CASRKTGGGTGELFF.

This clonotype was observed many times. This chain uses TRBV28 with TRBJ2-7, with TRBD2 matching over 8 bases. The V segment lost 7 bases and the J segment 2 bases; nucleotides outside the gene matches: 4. The CDR3 length is 13 residues. The germline CDR1 and CDR2 sequences are MDHEN and SYDVKM. The CDR3 nucleotides read TGTGCCAGCATTCGGACTAGCCCCTACGAGCAGTACTTC. Protein: CASIRTSPYEQYF.